This T cell receptor delta chain was sequenced in a study of Vδ1+ human thymocytes. Study conclusions and caveats: Highly polyclonal TRG and TRD repertoires with Gaussian CDR3 length distributions appeared in thymus.

The germline gives CDR1 GEAIGNYY, CDR2 EKD. The junction had 21 bases not matched to a gene; V was cut back by 1 base and J by 0 bases. The length of the CDR3 is 21 residues. Sequences come from RNA converted to cDNA by reverse transcription. CDR3 amplicons came from multiplex PCR with pooled V-gene forward and constant-region reverse primers. TCRdb reanalysed the multiplex PCR reads via CATT. The profile shows more than 50,000 delta-chain clones, roughly 15% of them singletons. This clone turned up a few times. Its antigen remains unidentified. The clonotype comes from a girl in the first two years of life who had congenital heart surgery. What was sequenced was Vdelta1+ gamma-delta thymocytes from the thymus. Subset indicated: FACS-sorted CD3+ TCRalphabeta- TCRVdelta1+ TCRVdelta2- thymocytes. This rearrangement joins TRDV2 to TRDJ1; 8 positions agree with TRDD3. CDR3 sequence reads: CACDTTYWGVLSGLYTDKLIF. As DNA, the CDR3 is TGTGCCTGTGACACTACTTACTGGGGGGTCTTGTCGGGCTTGTACACCGATAAACTCATCTTT.